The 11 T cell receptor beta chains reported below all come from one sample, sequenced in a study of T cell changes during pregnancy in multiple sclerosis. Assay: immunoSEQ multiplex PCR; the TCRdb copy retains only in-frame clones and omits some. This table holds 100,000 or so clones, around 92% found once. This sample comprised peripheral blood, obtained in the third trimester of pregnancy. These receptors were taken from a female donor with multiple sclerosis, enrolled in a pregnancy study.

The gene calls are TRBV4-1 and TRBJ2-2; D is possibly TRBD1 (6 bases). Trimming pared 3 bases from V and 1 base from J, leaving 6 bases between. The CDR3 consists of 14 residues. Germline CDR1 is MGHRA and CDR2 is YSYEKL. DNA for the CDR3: TGCGCCAGCAGCCAGGACAGGAACACCGGGGAGCTGTTTTTT. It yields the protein CASSQDRNTGELFF.

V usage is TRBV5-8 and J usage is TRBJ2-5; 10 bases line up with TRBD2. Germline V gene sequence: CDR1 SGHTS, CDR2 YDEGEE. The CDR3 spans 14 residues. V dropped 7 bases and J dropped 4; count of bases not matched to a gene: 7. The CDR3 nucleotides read TGTGCCAGCGCTCCGGGACTAGCGCTAGAGACCCAGTACTTC. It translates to CASAPGLALETQYF.

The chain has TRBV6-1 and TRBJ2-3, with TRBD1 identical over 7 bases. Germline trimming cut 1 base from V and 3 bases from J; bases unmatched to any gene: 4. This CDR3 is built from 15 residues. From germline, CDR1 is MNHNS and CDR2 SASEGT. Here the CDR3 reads CASSEGGRGTDTQYF. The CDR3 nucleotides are TGTGCCAGCAGTGAAGGAGGCAGGGGGACAGATACGCAGTATTTT.

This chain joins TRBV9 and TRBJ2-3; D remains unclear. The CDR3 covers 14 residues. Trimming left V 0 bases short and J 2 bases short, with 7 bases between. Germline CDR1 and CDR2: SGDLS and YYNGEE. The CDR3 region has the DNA TGTGCCAGCAGCGTAGGGCAGGTCACAGATACGCAGTATTTT. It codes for CASSVGQVTDTQYF.

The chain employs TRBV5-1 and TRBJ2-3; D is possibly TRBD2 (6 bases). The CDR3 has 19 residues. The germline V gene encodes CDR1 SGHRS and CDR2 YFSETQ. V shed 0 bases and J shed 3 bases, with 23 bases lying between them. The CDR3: CASSLETESWGGLTDTQYF. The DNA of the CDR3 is TGCGCCAGCAGCTTGGAGACAGAATCATGGGGAGGTCTGACAGATACGCAGTATTTT.

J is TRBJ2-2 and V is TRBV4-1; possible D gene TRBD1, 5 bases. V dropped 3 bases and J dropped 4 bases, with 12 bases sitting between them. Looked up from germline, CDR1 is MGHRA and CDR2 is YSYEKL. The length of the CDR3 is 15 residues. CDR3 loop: CASSHGLQGTGELFF. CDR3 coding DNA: TGCGCCAGCAGCCACGGCCTTCAGGGCACCGGGGAGCTGTTTTTT.

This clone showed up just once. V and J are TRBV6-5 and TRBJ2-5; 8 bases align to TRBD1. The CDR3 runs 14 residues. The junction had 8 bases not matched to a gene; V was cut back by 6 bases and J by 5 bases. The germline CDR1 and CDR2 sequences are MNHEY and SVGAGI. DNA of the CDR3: TGTGCCAGCAGACGAACGGACAGGGTGGAGACCCAGTACTTC. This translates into CASRRTDRVETQYF.

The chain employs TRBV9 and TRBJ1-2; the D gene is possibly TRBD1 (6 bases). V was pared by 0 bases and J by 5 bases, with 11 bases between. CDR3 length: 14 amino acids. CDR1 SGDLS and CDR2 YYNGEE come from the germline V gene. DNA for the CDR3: TGTGCCAGCAGCGTAGCAGGGGCAGGGTATGGCTACACCTTC. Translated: CASSVAGAGYGYTF. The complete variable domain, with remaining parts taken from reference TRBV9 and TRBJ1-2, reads DSGVTQTPKHLITATGQRVTLRCSPRSGDLSVYWYQQSLDQGLQFLIQYYNGEERAKGNILERFSAQQFPDLHSELNLSSLELGDSALYFCASSVAGAGYGYTFGSGTRLTVV.

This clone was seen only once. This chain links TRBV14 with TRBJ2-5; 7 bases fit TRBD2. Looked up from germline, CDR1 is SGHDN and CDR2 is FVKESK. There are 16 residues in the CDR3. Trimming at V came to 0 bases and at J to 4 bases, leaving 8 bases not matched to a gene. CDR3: CASSQDLLERGETQYF. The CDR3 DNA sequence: TGTGCCAGCAGCCAAGATCTGCTGGAGCGGGGAGAGACCCAGTACTTC.

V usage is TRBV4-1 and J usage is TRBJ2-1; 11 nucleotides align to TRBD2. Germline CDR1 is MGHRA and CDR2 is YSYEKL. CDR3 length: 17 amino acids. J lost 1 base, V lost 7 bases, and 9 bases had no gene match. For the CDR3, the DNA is TGCGCCAGCACCCCCGGGACTAGCGGTTATTCCTACAATGAGCAGTTCTTC. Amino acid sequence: CASTPGTSGYSYNEQFF.

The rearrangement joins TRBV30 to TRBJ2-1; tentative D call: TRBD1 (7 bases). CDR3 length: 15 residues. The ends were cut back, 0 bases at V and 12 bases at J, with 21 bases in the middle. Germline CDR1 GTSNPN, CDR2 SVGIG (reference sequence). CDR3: CAWSVQGRGDKGQFF. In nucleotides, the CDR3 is TGTGCCTGGAGTGTACAGGGCAGGGGGGATAAGGGGCAGTTCTTC.